One and the same sample provided the 7 T cell receptor beta chains below, sequenced in a study of blood T cell repertoires in COVID-19. Assay used: immunoSEQ multiplex PCR; TCRdb lists only in-frame clones, some missing. The repertoire holds 45,000 or so clones, with 85% to 90% as singletons. Material: peripheral blood. All receptors derive from a human donor in a cohort sampled during active COVID-19.

This chain uses TRBV7-9 with TRBJ2-7, with D maybe TRBD1 (5 bases). Germline assignment: CDR1 SEHNR and CDR2 FQNEAQ (reference sequence). There are 13 residues in the CDR3. Trimming stripped 4 bases from V and 3 bases from J, with 10 bases between. Here the CDR3 DNA reads TGTGCCAGCAGCTCCAGGGTTGGCTACGAGCAGTACTTC. This sequence encodes CASSSRVGYEQYF.

The rearrangement links TRBV14 to TRBJ2-3, with TRBD2 matching over 11 bases. Germline CDR1 SGHDN, CDR2 FVKESK. V shed 1 base and J 0 bases; nucleotides not matched to a gene: 3. This CDR3 comprises 17 residues. The CDR3 region is CASSQGLAGTSTDTQYF. In DNA, the CDR3 is TGTGCCAGCAGCCAAGGACTAGCGGGGACTAGCACAGATACGCAGTATTTT.

This clone has a single count. This sequence joins TRBV6-1 and TRBJ2-2; 8 nucleotides line up with TRBD1. After removal of 2 bases from V and 6 bases from J, the junction contained 5 bases not matched to a gene. The germline CDR1 and CDR2 sequences are MNHNS and SASEGT. CDR3 length: 15 amino acids. As DNA, the CDR3 is TGTGCCAGCAGTGAATCGCAGGGGGCAGCCGGGGAGCTGTTTTTT. It is translated as CASSESQGAAGELFF.

The chain combines TRBV5-1 with TRBJ2-3; 9 positions agree with TRBD2. V lost 0 bases, J lost 5 bases, and 7 bases stayed unmatched. In germline, CDR1 is SGHRS, CDR2 YFSETQ. This CDR3 is 16 amino acids long. This chain's CDR3 is CASSLVVSGGLDTQYF. As DNA, the CDR3 is TGCGCCAGCAGCTTGGTTGTTAGCGGGGGATTAGATACGCAGTATTTT.

The chain employs TRBV19 and TRBJ2-7, with a weak D call TRBD1 (5 bases). This CDR3 has 14 residues. The V end lost 5 bases, the J end lost 6 bases, and 17 bases lay between the germline ends. CDR1 and CDR2 (germline): LNHDA, SQIVND (reference sequence). The CDR3 nucleotides read TGTGCCAGTAGTCCGACCCAGACAGTCACCGAGCAGTACTTC. It specifies CASSPTQTVTEQYF. The full variable domain, in which reference TRBV19 and TRBJ2-7 provide the parts outside the CDR3, is DGGITQSPKYLFRKEGQNVTLSCEQNLNHDAMYWYRQDPGQGLRLIYYSQIVNDFQKGDIAEGYSVSREKKESFPLTVTSAQKNPTAFYLCASSPTQTVTEQYFGPGTRLTVT.

This chain uses TRBV27 with TRBJ2-7; D gene unclear. The CDR3 extends over 14 amino acids. Per the germline V gene, CDR1 is MNHEY and CDR2 is SMNVEV (reference sequence). Trimming took off 7 bases at V and 2 bases at J, with 15 bases between the two ends. CDR3 protein: CASISPHGTYEQYF. Written as DNA, the CDR3 is TGTGCCAGCATTTCCCCTCACGGTACCTACGAGCAGTACTTC.

V usage is TRBV2 and J usage is TRBJ2-5, with 8 bases matching TRBD2. CDR3 length: 13 amino acids. Germline CDR1 and CDR2: SNHLY and FYNNEI. The junction had 2 bases not matched to a gene; V was cut back by 8 bases and J by 0 bases. CDR3 amino acids: CASGGRYQETQYF. The CDR3 DNA sequence: TGTGCCAGCGGCGGGAGGTACCAAGAGACCCAGTACTTC.